A single T cell receptor (beta chain) is shown here with its context. The antigen remains unidentified. This record belongs to a study of cytomegalovirus exposure and HLA in healthy donors. On the study more broadly: From HLA-typed donors, an early data release held 70 million to 95 million unique TCRs. The study, taken as a whole, reports: Follow-up analysis later connected one missense variant in DCLRE1C with trimming of TCR beta V- and J-genes. According to an earlier analysis, most TCR beta V segments yielded productive rearrangements about 90% or about 30% of the time.

Germline-derived CDR1 and CDR2 are SGHVS and FNYEAQ. Trimming shortened V by 5 bases and J by 8 bases, and 10 bases separated the two germline ends. This CDR3 has 12 residues. PCR employed 60 Vbeta and 13 Jbeta primers. Method: immunoSEQ multiplex PCR; TCRdb's copy keeps in-frame clones and lacks some. The sample table sets out about 110,000 clones. This receptor was obtained from a man aged 25-45 years in good health and CMV-seronegative. The sample was PBMCs. The chain has TRBV7-6 and TRBJ2-1; D call uncertain. This CDR3 is CASSPLEHEQFF. The CDR3, as DNA: TGTGCCAGCAGCCCTCTTGAGCATGAGCAGTTCTTC.